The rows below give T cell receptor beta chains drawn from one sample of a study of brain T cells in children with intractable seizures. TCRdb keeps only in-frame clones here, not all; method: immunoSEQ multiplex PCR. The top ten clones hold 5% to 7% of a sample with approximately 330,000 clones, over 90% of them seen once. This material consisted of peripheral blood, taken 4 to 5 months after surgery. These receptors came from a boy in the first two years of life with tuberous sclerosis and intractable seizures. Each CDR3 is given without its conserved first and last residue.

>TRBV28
AHQRVNYGYT
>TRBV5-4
ASSSRLARYNEQF
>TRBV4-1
ASSQASGYT
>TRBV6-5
ASSRQGTGNTIY
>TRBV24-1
ATSDSYQETQY
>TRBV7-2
ASSLESTSRGYGYT
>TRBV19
ASSIVGEDGYT
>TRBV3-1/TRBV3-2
ASSQNGIEGQPQH
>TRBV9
ASSPRGGRESSPLH
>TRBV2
ASSVRTAYEQY
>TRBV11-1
ASSSLAASQETQY
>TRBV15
ATSRGGVNTEAF
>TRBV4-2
ASSQDRPAGLTYEQY
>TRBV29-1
SVIQGFTNYGYT
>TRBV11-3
ASSRTSGYYEQY
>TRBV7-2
ASSPQGPRGDTQY
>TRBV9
ASSPLVVGGNNEQF
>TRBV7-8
ASSLEGGGPYEQY
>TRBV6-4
ASSIGTNSPLH
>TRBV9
ASSKLAGGPYEQY
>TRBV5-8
ASSPRGDWVTTQY
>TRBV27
ASSFGGGETQY
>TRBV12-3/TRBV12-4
ASSPLINYGYT
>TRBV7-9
ASRAIPSTDTQY
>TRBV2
ASSEIIAGSLGHEQY
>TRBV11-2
ASSLVSGRVGELF
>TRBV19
ASRPGGVEGNQPQH
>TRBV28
ASILTSGRNEQF
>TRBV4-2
ASSGAGTSAYNEQF
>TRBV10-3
ASGGSNEQF
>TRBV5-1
ASSGRNEQF
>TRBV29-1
SGQTELNYGYT
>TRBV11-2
ASSPQLYRAYGYT